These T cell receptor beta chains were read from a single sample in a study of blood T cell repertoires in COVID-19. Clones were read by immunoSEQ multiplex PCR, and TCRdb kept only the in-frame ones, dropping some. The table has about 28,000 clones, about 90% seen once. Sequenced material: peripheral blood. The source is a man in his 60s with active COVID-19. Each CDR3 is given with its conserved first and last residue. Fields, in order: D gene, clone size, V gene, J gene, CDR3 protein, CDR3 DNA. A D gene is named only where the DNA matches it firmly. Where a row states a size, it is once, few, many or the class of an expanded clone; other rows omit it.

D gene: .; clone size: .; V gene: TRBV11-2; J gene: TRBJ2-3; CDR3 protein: CASSSGPGGGSTDTQYF; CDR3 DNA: TGTGCCAGCAGTTCCGGGCCTGGCGGGGGCTCCACAGATACGCAGTATTTT
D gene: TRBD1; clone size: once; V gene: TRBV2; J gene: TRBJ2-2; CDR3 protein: CASSEQGVGTGELFF; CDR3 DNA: TGTGCCAGCAGTGAACAGGGGGTAGGCACCGGGGAGCTGTTTTTT
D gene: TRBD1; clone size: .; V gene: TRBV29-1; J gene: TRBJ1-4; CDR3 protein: CSVSGTGPATNEKLFF; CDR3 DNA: TGCAGCGTTTCGGGGACAGGACCTGCAACTAATGAAAAACTGTTTTTT
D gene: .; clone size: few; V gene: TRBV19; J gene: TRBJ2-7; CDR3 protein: CASSPLSSQGFYEQYF; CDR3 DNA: TGTGCCAGTAGTCCCCTCTCGTCACAGGGTTTCTACGAGCAGTACTTC
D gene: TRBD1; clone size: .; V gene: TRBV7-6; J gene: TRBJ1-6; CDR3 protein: CASSPRTGEDSPLHF; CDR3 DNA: TGTGCCAGCAGCCCCCGGACAGGGGAAGATTCACCCCTCCACTTT
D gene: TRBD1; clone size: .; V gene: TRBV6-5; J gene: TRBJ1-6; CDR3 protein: CASSPDGTGYSPLHF; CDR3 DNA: TGTGCCAGCAGCCCCGACGGGACAGGGTATTCACCCCTCCACTTT
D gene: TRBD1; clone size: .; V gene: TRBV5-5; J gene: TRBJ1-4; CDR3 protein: CASSLVLVANRGKLFF; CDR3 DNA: TGTGCCAGCAGCTTGGTTTTGGTGGCGAACAGGGGAAAACTGTTTTTT
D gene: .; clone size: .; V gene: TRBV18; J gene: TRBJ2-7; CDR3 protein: CASSPGLGAYEQYF; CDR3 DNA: TGTGCCAGCTCACCAGGTCTAGGGGCCTACGAGCAGTACTTC
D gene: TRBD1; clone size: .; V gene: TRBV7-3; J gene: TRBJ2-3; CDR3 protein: CASSLTAGGDTQYF; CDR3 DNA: TGTGCCAGCAGCTTAACCGCAGGGGGAGATACGCAGTATTTT
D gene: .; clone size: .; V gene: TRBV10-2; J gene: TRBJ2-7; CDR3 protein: CASSESPQSYEQYF; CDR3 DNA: TGCGCCAGCAGTGAGTCGCCCCAGTCTTACGAGCAGTACTTC
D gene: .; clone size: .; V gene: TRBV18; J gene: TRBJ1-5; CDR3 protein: CASSPQRTEDQPQHF; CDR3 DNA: TGTGCCAGCTCACCACAGCGGACGGAGGATCAGCCCCAGCATTTT
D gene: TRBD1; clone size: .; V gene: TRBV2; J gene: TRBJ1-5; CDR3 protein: CASRDRDSFQPQHF; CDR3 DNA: TGTGCCAGCAGAGACCGGGACAGTTTTCAGCCCCAGCATTTT
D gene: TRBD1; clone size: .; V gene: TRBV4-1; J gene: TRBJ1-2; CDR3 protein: CASSSGTGDYGYTF; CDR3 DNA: TGCGCCAGCAGCTCGGGGACAGGGGACTATGGCTACACCTTC
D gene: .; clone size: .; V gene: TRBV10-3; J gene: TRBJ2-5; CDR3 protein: CAISKGEETQYF; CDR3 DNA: TGTGCCATCAGTAAAGGAGAAGAGACCCAGTACTTC
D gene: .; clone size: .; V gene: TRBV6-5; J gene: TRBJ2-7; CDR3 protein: CASSCSTGHPYEQYF; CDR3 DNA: TGTGCCAGCAGTTGCTCAACAGGGCACCCCTACGAGCAGTACTTC
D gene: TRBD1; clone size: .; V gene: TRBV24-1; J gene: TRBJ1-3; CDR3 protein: CATSDPSRIVGGDLGNTIYF; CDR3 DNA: TGTGCCACCAGTGATCCCTCCCGCATTGTAGGGGGCGACCTCGGAAACACCATATATTTT
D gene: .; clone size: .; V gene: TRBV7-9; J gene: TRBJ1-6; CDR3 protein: CASSFEGYNSPLHF; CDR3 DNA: TGTGCCAGCAGCTTCGAGGGATATAATTCACCCCTCCACTTT
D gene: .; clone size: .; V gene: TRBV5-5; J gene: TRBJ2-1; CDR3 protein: CASSWTDNEQFF; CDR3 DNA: TGTGCCAGCAGTTGGACAGACAATGAGCAGTTCTTC
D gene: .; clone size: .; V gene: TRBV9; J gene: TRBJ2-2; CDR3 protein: CASSVMQANTGELFF; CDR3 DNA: TGTGCCAGCAGCGTCATGCAGGCGAACACCGGGGAGCTGTTTTTT
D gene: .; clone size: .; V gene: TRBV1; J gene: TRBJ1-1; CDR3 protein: CTSSQVSREGRTEAFF; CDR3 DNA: TGCACCAGCAGCCAAGTTTCCAGGGAGGGAAGGACTGAAGCTTTCTTT
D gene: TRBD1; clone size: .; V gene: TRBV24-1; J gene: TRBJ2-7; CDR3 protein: CATSDSSEREIEGGQDSYEQYF; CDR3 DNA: TGTGCCACCAGTGATTCGAGCGAGAGGGAGATAGAGGGGGGACAGGACTCCTACGAGCAGTACTTC
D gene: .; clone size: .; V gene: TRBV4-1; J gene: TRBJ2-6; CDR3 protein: CASSRPGTGANVLTF; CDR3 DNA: TGCGCCAGCAGCCGCCCAGGGACTGGGGCCAACGTCCTGACTTTC
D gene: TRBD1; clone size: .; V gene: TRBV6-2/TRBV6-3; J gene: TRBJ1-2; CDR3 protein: CASSRGQGATYGYTF; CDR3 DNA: TGTGCCAGCAGTCGAGGACAGGGGGCCACTTATGGCTACACCTTC
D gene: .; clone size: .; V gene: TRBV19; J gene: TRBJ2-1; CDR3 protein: CASSSNRPPREGGPDNEQFF; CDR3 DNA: TGTGCCAGTAGTTCAAACCGTCCACCTAGGGAGGGGGGGCCCGACAATGAGCAGTTCTTC
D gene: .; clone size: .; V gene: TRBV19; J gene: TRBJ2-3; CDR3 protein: CASSRVGGTDTQYF; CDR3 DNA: TGTGCCAGTAGTAGAGTCGGGGGCACAGATACGCAGTATTTT
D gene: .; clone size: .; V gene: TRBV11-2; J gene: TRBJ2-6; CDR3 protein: CASSPTASGANVLTF; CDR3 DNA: TGTGCCAGCAGCCCGACAGCGTCTGGGGCCAACGTCCTGACTTTC
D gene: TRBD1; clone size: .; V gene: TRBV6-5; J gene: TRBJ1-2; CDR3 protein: CASNFRTGGDYGYTF; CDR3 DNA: TGTGCCAGCAACTTCAGGACAGGGGGAGACTATGGCTACACCTTC
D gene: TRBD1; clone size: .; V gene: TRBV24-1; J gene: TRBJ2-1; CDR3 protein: CATSDYRGQDEQFF; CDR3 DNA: TGTGCCACCAGTGACTACAGGGGGCAGGATGAGCAGTTCTTC
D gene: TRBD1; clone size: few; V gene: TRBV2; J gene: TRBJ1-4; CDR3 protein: CASRRGQGVTNEKLFF; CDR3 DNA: TGTGCCAGCAGACGCGGGCAGGGGGTCACTAATGAAAAACTGTTTTTT
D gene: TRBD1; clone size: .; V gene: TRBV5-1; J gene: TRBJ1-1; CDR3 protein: CASSLGQGSYTEAFF; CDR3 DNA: TGCGCCAGCAGCCTAGGACAGGGGTCATACACTGAAGCTTTCTTT
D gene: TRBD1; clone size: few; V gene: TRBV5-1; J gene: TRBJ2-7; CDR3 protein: CATKGQSSSYEQYF; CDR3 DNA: TGCGCCACCAAGGGACAGTCGAGCTCCTACGAGCAGTACTTC
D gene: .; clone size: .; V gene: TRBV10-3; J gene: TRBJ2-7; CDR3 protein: CAISAQSQTYEQYF; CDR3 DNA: TGTGCCATCAGTGCACAATCCCAGACTTACGAGCAGTACTTC
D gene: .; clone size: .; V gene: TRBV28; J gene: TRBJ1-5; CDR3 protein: CASRSTRGNQPQHF; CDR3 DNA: TGTGCCAGCAGGTCTACCCGGGGCAATCAGCCCCAGCATTTT
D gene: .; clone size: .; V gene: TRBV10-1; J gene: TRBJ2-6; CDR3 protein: CASSESPPGSGANVLTF; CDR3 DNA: TGCGCCAGCAGTGAGTCCCCACCGGGGTCCGGGGCCAACGTCCTGACTTTC
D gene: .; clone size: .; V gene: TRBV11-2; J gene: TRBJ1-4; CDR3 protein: CASSFGAENEKLFF; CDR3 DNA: TGTGCCAGCAGCTTTGGGGCAGAAAATGAAAAACTGTTTTTT
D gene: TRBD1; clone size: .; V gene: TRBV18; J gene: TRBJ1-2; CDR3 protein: CASSLLTGADMYGYTF; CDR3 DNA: TGTGCCAGCTCACTCCTCACAGGGGCAGATATGTATGGCTACACCTTC
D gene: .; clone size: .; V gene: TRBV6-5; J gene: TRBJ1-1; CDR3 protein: CASYRVSGTEAFF; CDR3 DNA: TGTGCCAGCTACAGGGTGTCGGGCACTGAAGCTTTCTTT
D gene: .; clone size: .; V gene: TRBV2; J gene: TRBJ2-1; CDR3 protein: CASSEPFLDEQFF; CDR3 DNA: TGTGCCAGCAGTGAACCCTTTCTAGATGAGCAGTTCTTC
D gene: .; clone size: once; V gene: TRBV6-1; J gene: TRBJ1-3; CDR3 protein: CASSESEGRNTIYF; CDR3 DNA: TGTGCCAGCAGTGAATCTGAGGGAAGAAACACCATATATTTT
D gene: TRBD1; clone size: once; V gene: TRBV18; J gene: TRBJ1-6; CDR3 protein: CASSPLGTGENNSPLHF; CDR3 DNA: TGTGCCAGCTCACCCCTCGGGACAGGGGAAAATAATTCACCCCTCCACTTT
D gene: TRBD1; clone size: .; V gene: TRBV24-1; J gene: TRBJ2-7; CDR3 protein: CATSDPTGTGRYEQYF; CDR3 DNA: TGTGCCACCAGTGATCCTACCGGGACAGGGCGGTACGAGCAGTACTTC
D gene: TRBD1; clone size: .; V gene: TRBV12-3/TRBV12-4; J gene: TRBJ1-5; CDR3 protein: CASSYRGAQHF; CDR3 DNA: TGTGCCAGCAGTTACAGGGGCGCCCAGCATTTT
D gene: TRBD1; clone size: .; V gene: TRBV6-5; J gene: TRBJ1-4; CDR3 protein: CASSQPGQGDEKLFF; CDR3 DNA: TGTGCCAGCAGTCAACCGGGACAGGGGGATGAAAAACTGTTTTTT
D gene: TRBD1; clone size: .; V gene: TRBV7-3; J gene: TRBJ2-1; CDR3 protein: CASSLGRDRLYNEQFF; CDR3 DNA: TGTGCCAGCAGCTTAGGTCGGGACAGACTCTACAATGAGCAGTTCTTC
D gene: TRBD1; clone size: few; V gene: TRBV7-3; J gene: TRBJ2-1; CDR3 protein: CASSPGTAPDEQFF; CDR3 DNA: TGTGCCAGCAGCCCCGGGACAGCCCCCGATGAGCAGTTCTTC
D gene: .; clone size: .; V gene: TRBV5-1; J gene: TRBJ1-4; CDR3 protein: CASRARGQTTNEKLFF; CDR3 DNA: TGCGCCAGCAGGGCCCGTGGACAAACAACTAATGAAAAACTGTTTTTT
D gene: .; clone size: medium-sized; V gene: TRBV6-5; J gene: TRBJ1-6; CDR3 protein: CASSYQGRRGNSPLHF; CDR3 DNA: TGTGCCAGCAGTTACCAGGGGAGACGGGGTAATTCACCCCTCCACTTT